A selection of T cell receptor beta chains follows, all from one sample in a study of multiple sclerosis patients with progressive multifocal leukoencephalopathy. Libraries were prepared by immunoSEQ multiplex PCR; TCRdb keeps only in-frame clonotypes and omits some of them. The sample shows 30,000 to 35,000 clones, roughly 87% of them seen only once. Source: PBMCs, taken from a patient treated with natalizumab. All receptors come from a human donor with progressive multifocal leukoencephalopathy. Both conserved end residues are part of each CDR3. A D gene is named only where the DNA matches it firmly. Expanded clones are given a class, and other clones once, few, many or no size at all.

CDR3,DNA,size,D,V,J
CSVNGQGNYGYTF,TGCAGCGTTAATGGACAGGGGAACTATGGCTACACCTTC,-,TRBD1,TRBV29-1,TRBJ1-2
CASSRLARDEQYF,TGTGCCAGCAGCCGACTAGCGCGGGACGAGCAGTACTTC,once,TRBD2,TRBV11-2,TRBJ2-7
CASSDGGGPYNEQFF,TGTGCCAGCAGTGACGGGGGGGGCCCCTACAATGAGCAGTTCTTC,-,TRBD2,TRBV2,TRBJ2-1
CASRWDRPSGEQYF,TGCGCCAGCAGATGGGACAGGCCTTCGGGGGAGCAGTACTTC,few,TRBD1,TRBV23-1,TRBJ2-7
CASSSRDTDTEAFF,TGTGCCAGCAGCTCCCGGGACACAGACACTGAAGCTTTCTTT,-,-,TRBV13,TRBJ1-1
CASTTPGTGDLGNEQFF,TGTGCCAGCACCACACCCGGGACAGGGGATTTGGGTAATGAGCAGTTCTTC,-,TRBD1,TRBV5-6,TRBJ2-1
CASGLGLDTQYF,TGTGCTAGTGGTTTGGGTCTAGATACGCAGTATTTT,-,-,TRBV12-5,TRBJ2-3
CASSSAGYEQYF,TGTGCCAGCAGCTCCGCCGGTTACGAGCAGTACTTC,-,-,TRBV7-9,TRBJ2-7
CASQAGYLNTEAFF,TGTGCTAGCCAGGCAGGGTACTTGAACACTGAAGCTTTCTTT,-,-,TRBV19,TRBJ1-1
CASIKGQGNTEAFF,TGTGCCAGCATTAAAGGCCAGGGGAACACTGAAGCTTTCTTT,-,-,TRBV7-9,TRBJ1-1
CASSLDRNQPQHF,TGTGCCAGCAGCTTAGACAGAAATCAGCCCCAGCATTTT,-,-,TRBV7-2,TRBJ1-5
CASSESGGSEKLFF,TGCGCCAGCAGTGAATCAGGGGGCAGCGAAAAACTGTTTTTT,-,TRBD1,TRBV10-1,TRBJ1-4
CAWSTFENTEAFF,TGTGCCTGGTCGACGTTCGAGAACACTGAAGCTTTCTTT,-,-,TRBV30,TRBJ1-1
CASSSPPSGSGTDTQYF,TGTGCCAGCAGCTCCCCCCCTAGCGGGAGTGGCACAGATACGCAGTATTTT,-,TRBD2,TRBV7-9,TRBJ2-3
CASNRLLASRGNEQFF,TGTGCCAGCAACCGGCTCCTAGCCTCCCGAGGGAATGAGCAGTTCTTC,few,-,TRBV2,TRBJ2-1
CASSLQGNQPQHF,TGTGCCAGCAGCCTACAGGGTAATCAGCCCCAGCATTTT,-,-,TRBV6-6,TRBJ1-5
CASSLSIRTGSSGANVLTF,TGTGCCAGCAGTTTATCGATACGGACAGGGTCGTCTGGGGCCAACGTCCTGACTTTC,-,TRBD1,TRBV27,TRBJ2-6
CASSPSWDLAYEQYF,TGTGCCAGCTCACCTTCTTGGGACTTGGCCTACGAGCAGTACTTC,-,-,TRBV18,TRBJ2-7
CASSKSGISSYEQYF,TGTGCCAGCAGCAAGAGTGGTATCAGCTCCTACGAGCAGTACTTC,once,-,TRBV27,TRBJ2-7
CASSSTGDSVYGYTF,TGTGCCAGCAGCTCGACAGGGGATTCGGTCTATGGCTACACCTTC,-,TRBD1,TRBV7-8,TRBJ1-2